The 28 T cell receptor beta chains below were found in one sample sequenced in a study of Graves' ophthalmopathy and Graves' hyperthyroidism. For repertoire sequencing, the TCR beta CDR3 regions were amplified from RNA transcripts. The first-round RT-PCR employed HTBI primers together with the Qiagen OneStep RT-PCR kit. A multiplex PCR was then performed as the second round. One entry per CDR3 protein, called by TCRdb with MiXCR from the multiplex PCR reads. The profile covers about 660,000 distinct CDR3 sequences, with about two fifths appearing a single time and around 3.3% taken by the ten largest. The sequenced sample consisted of peripheral blood. The origin of the receptors is an adult man with Graves' ophthalmopathy.

The V and J genes are TRBV25-1 and TRBJ1-1; D remains ambiguous. Germline V lookup: CDR1 MGHDK, CDR2 SYGVNS. This CDR3 has 12 residues. The V and J ends lost 8 bases and 4 bases respectively, with 11 bases between them. CDR3 coding DNA: TGTGCCAGCTTAGCCGGTGTCACTGAAGCTTTCTTT. It translates to CASLAGVTEAFF.

This clonotype was seen ten or more times. The V gene is TRBV7-9, the J gene TRBJ2-7; D ambiguous. Trimming cost V 8 bases and J 1 base, with 9 bases left between them. Germline assignment: CDR1 SEHNR and CDR2 FQNEAQ (reference sequence). This CDR3 comprises 12 residues. CDR3 DNA sequence: TGTGCCAGCGGTGGAAGTTCCTACGAGCAGTACTTC. Translated, it gives CASGGSSYEQYF.

This clonotype was seen at least ten times. V and J are TRBV19 and TRBJ2-7; D remains ambiguous. The CDR3 totals 15 residues. Germline V gives CDR1 LNHDA, CDR2 SQIVND (reference sequence). Trimming cost V 2 bases and J 2 bases, with 13 bases left between them. The CDR3 DNA sequence: TGTGCCAGTAGTATAAGGGCGGCGGTAACCTACGAGCAGTACTTC. Translating it yields CASSIRAAVTYEQYF. The whole variable domain, filled in from reference TRBV19 and TRBJ2-7, reads DGGITQSPKYLFRKEGQNVTLSCEQNLNHDAMYWYRQDPGQGLRLIYYSQIVNDFQKGDIAEGYSVSREKKESFPLTVTSAQKNPTAFYLCASSIRAAVTYEQYFGPGTRLTVT.

The chain recombines TRBV7-2 with TRBJ2-5; the D gene is possibly TRBD1 (5 bases). The V gene lost 5 bases and the J gene lost 10 bases, with 8 bases spanning the gap. The germline gives CDR1 SGHTA, CDR2 FQGNSA. CDR3 size: 10 residues. Here the CDR3 DNA reads TGTGCCAGCAGCGTCGACAGCCAGTACTTC. Translating it yields CASSVDSQYF.

This clonotype came up many times. This chain uses TRBV13 with TRBJ1-1, with 7 bases that match TRBD1. In germline, CDR1 is PRHDT, CDR2 FYEKMQ (reference sequence). The CDR3 is made up of 15 amino acids. J lost 1 base, V lost 4 bases, and 6 bases had no gene match. This chain's CDR3 is CASSSTGASNTEAFF. The CDR3 DNA follows: TGTGCCAGCAGCTCAACAGGGGCTTCGAACACTGAAGCTTTCTTT. Drawing the rest from reference TRBV13 and TRBJ1-1, the complete variable domain is AAGVIQSPRHLIKEKRETATLKCYPIPRHDTVYWYQQGPGQDPQFLISFYEKMQSDKGSIPDRFSAQQFSDYHSELNMSSLELGDSALYFCASSSTGASNTEAFFGQGTRLTVV.

The chain uses TRBV29-1 and TRBJ1-2; D gene uncertain. This CDR3 region has 11 residues. CDR1 is SQVTM, CDR2 ANQGSEA, per germline. DNA of the CDR3: TGCAGTGTAGGGTCTAACTATGGCTACACCTTC. Its translation is CSVGSNYGYTF.

This clonotype was counted many times. The V and J genes are TRBV10-3 and TRBJ2-7, with 8 bases aligning to TRBD1. Trimming took 0 bases from V and 6 from J; bases not matched to a gene: 7. This CDR3 has 15 amino acids. Germline V gene data show CDR1 as ENHRY and CDR2 as SYGVKD. As DNA, the CDR3 is TGTGCCATCAGTGAGTCGTGGACAGGGATGAGCGAGCAGTACTTC. This encodes CAISESWTGMSEQYF.

As to this clonotype: Germline is not matched at one junction end, which may reflect a read error. The chain carries TRBV6-4 and TRBJ1-1; 7 nucleotides line up with TRBD1. Germline V CDR1 and CDR2: MRHNA, SNTAGT. The CDR3 is 13 amino acids. CDR3 DNA sequence: TGTGCCAGCAGCCAGACAGGGAGCACTGAAGCTCTCTTT. This sequence encodes CASSQTGSTEALF.

This clonotype was detected a few times. The genes are TRBV6-1 and TRBJ2-7, with a tentative D call TRBD1 (6 bases). With 6 bases removed from V and 3 bases from J, the gap between germline ends came to 15 bases. Germline V gene lookup returns CDR1 MNHNS and CDR2 SASEGT. The CDR3 runs 14 residues. The DNA for the CDR3 is TGTGCCAGCAGAGAGGCAGGGGACAACTACGAGCAGTACTTC. Protein product: CASREAGDNYEQYF.

Of note for this clonotype: This could be a read error, since a much larger clone is one nucleotide away. This chain connects TRBV19 to TRBJ2-7, with 7 nucleotides matching TRBD2. CDR1 is LNHDA, CDR2 SQIVND, per germline (reference sequence). The CDR3 totals 16 residues. The CDR3 DNA reads TGTACCAGTAGTACCCGGACGACTAGCTCCTCCTACGAGCAGTACTTC. Translated: CTSSTRTTSSSYEQYF.

The chain recombines TRBV10-3 with TRBJ2-5; TRBD1 might be the D (6 bases). Germline values: CDR1 ENHRY, CDR2 SYGVKD. This CDR3 is built from 16 residues. Trimming removed 3 bases at V and 0 bases at J, with 14 bases between. CDR3 DNA sequence: TGTGCCATCAGTGAAATACAGGGACACAACCAAGAGACCCAGTACTTC. This codes for CAISEIQGHNQETQYF.

This chain links TRBV7-9 with TRBJ2-2, with 9 bases lining up with TRBD2. The CDR3 contains 16 residues. V gave up 4 bases and J gave up 6 bases; unmatched junction bases: 9. CDR1 and CDR2 from the germline V gene are SEHNR and FQNEAQ (reference sequence). CDR3 nucleotide sequence: TGTGCCAGCAGCTCCAAAGGGACTAGCTTGGCCGGGGAGCTGTTTTTT. Protein product: CASSSKGTSLAGELFF.

A remark on this clonotype: Since no conserved phenylalanine or tryptophan closes the CDR3, a read error is the likely cause. Because the CDR3's place on the DNA is in doubt, the DNA is left out and the CDR3 is given as listed by TCRdb. The chain carries TRBV25-1 and TRBJ1-3. Germline lookup yields CDR1 MGHDK and CDR2 SYGVNS. 9 amino acids form the CDR3, both terminal residues included. CDR3 sequence: CASSESISS.

The chain combines TRBV24-1 with TRBJ2-5, with D possibly matching TRBD2 (6 bases). Near its end, the DNA agrees better with TRBJ2-1, so the J call may be wrong. The CDR3 contains 16 residues. In germline, CDR1 is KGHDR, CDR2 SFDVKD. Here the CDR3 DNA reads TGTGCCACCAGTGATTCAGGAGGGCCGGGCTACAATGAGCAGTTCTTC. Its protein is CATSDSGGPGYNEQFF.

This sequence joins TRBV20-1 and TRBJ2-3; 9 bases agree with TRBD1. The V gene's germline CDR1 is DFQATT and CDR2 SNEGSKA (reference sequence). The CDR3 runs to 15 residues. V lost 2 bases to trimming and J lost 0 bases; unmatched junction nucleotides: 3. Here the CDR3 reads CSARSQGASTDTQYF. The DNA of the CDR3 is TGCAGTGCTAGATCACAGGGGGCTAGCACAGATACGCAGTATTTT.

This clonotype was counted at least ten times. The chain carries TRBV10-1 and TRBJ1-2; D not certain. CDR1 is WNHNN and CDR2 is SYGVQD in the germline V gene (reference sequence). The CDR3 sequence is 13 residues long. V was clipped by 5 bases and J by 1 base, with 8 bases between them. CDR3 in amino acids: CASSFTDNYGYTF. In DNA, the CDR3 is TGCGCCAGCAGTTTTACCGATAACTATGGCTACACCTTC.

This clonotype came up many times. The chain links TRBV29-1 to TRBJ1-2, with a possible D match to TRBD1 (5 bases). The CDR3 contains 12 residues. Looked up from germline, CDR1 is SQVTM and CDR2 is ANQGSEA. V was clipped by 7 bases and J by 5 bases, with 14 bases between them. CDR3 loop: CSGGGLSYGYTF. The CDR3 DNA sequence: TGCAGCGGTGGGGGTCTTTCTTATGGCTACACCTTC. Looking up the rest from reference TRBV29-1 and TRBJ1-2 gives the full variable domain: SAVISQKPSRDICQRGTSLTIQCQVDSQVTMMFWYRQQPGQSLTLIATANQGSEATYESGFVIDKFPISRPNLTFSTLTVSNMSPEDSSIYLCSGGGLSYGYTFGSGTRLTVV.

V is TRBV7-6 and J is TRBJ1-6; 7 positions match TRBD1. The germline V gene has CDR1 SGHVS and CDR2 FNYEAQ. The CDR3 has 15 residues. Trimming took 8 bases from V and 4 from J; bases not matched to a gene: 8. In DNA, the CDR3 is TGTGCCAGCCCCCGTGGGACAGCTTATAATTCACCCCTCCACTTT. This translates into CASPRGTAYNSPLHF. Full variable domain (outside the CDR3, taken from reference TRBV7-6 and TRBJ1-6): GAGVSQSPRYKVTKRGQDVALRCDPISGHVSLYWYRQALGQGPEFLTYFNYEAQQDKSGLPNDRFSAERPEGSISTLTIQRTEQRDSAMYRCASPRGTAYNSPLHFGNGTRLTVT.

V usage is TRBV29-1 and J usage is TRBJ1-2; D is ambiguous. Trimming removed 6 bases at V and 4 bases at J, with 9 bases between. Germline V gene sequence: CDR1 SQVTM, CDR2 ANQGSEA. The CDR3 loop spans 11 amino acids. This CDR3 reads CSVALVYGYTF. Here the CDR3 DNA reads TGCAGCGTCGCCTTAGTCTATGGCTACACCTTC.

The sample holds a few counts of this clonotype. The chain links TRBV7-6 to TRBJ2-5; possible D gene TRBD1, 6 bases. Trimming stripped 8 bases from V and 3 bases from J, with 13 bases between. The CDR3 is 13 amino acids. Per germline, CDR1 SGHVS and CDR2 FNYEAQ. CDR3 sequence reads: CASQGSVKETQYF. Written as DNA, the CDR3 is TGTGCCAGCCAGGGGTCCGTAAAAGAGACCCAGTACTTC. Together with reference TRBV7-6 and TRBJ2-5, the CDR3 gives the full variable domain: GAGVSQSPRYKVTKRGQDVALRCDPISGHVSLYWYRQALGQGPEFLTYFNYEAQQDKSGLPNDRFSAERPEGSISTLTIQRTEQRDSAMYRCASQGSVKETQYFGPGTRLLVL.

This clonotype was recorded at least ten times. V gene TRBV10-3 combines with J gene TRBJ1-1; 9 nucleotides align to TRBD1. Germline-derived CDR1 and CDR2 are ENHRY and SYGVKD. This CDR3 contains 19 residues. Trimming took 0 bases from V and 3 from J; bases not matched to a gene: 14. The CDR3 here is CAISESLFGTGKRDTEAFF. For the CDR3, the DNA is TGTGCCATCAGTGAGTCCCTGTTCGGGACAGGGAAAAGGGACACTGAAGCTTTCTTT.

The table lists this clonotype with many counts. V usage is TRBV25-1 and J usage is TRBJ2-2, with D perhaps matching TRBD2 (6 bases). V was cut by 1 base and J by 1 base, with 13 bases left in between. The CDR3 has 17 residues. Looked up from germline, CDR1 is MGHDK and CDR2 is SYGVNS. As DNA, the CDR3 is TGTGCCAGCAGTGAATGGGCGGAGGGCCAGAACACCGGGGAGCTGTTTTTT. It translates to CASSEWAEGQNTGELFF.

The chain couples TRBV5-1 to TRBJ2-7; 7 bases match TRBD1. This CDR3 spans 17 amino acids. CDR1 is SGHRS, CDR2 YFSETQ, per germline. V dropped 0 bases and J dropped 1; count of bases not matched to a gene: 10. The CDR3 bases are TGCGCCAGCAGCTTGGGTACAGGGACAGTCGTTTCCTACGAGCAGTACTTC. This translates into CASSLGTGTVVSYEQYF.

Worth noting for this clonotype: A much bigger clone sits one base away, suggesting this may be a read error. V usage is TRBV7-7 and J usage is TRBJ2-5; 11 nucleotides match TRBD2. The CDR3 spans 14 residues. Germline CDR1 reads SSHAT; CDR2 reads FNYEAQ (reference sequence). The CDR3 sequence is CASSPTSGGGTQYF. CDR3 bases: TGTGCTAGCAGCCCTACTAGCGGGGGAGGGACCCAGTACTTC. Looking up the rest from reference TRBV7-7 and TRBJ2-5 gives the full variable domain: GAGVSQSPRYKVTKRGQDVTLRCDPISSHATLYWYQQALGQGPEFLTYFNYEAQPDKSGLPSDRFSAERPEGSISTLTIQRTEQRDSAMYRCASSPTSGGGTQYFGPGTRLLVL.

Worth noting for this clonotype: Sequence at one end of the junction differs from germline and may be a read error. The CDR3 is CASSPGLAGGSGANVLTF. Written as DNA, the CDR3 is TGCGCCAGCAGCCCGGGACTAGCGGGAGGCTCTGGGGCCAACGTCCTGACTTTC. J is TRBJ2-6 and V is TRBV7-2; 15 nucleotides align to TRBD2. The CDR3 runs to 18 residues. The germline V gene encodes CDR1 SGHTA and CDR2 FQGNSA.

This clonotype was recorded many times. The chain combines TRBV19 with TRBJ1-2; 8 positions agree with TRBD1. The CDR3 is 15 amino acids. The ends lost 4 bases at V and 4 bases at J; junction bases unmatched: 8. CDR1 and CDR2 from the germline V gene are LNHDA and SQIVND (reference sequence). CDR3 loop: CASSTDRGGIYGYTF. The CDR3 DNA follows: TGTGCCAGTAGTACCGACAGGGGAGGGATCTATGGCTACACCTTC.

The chain joins TRBV29-1 to TRBJ1-1, with D tentatively TRBD1 (6 bases). Per the germline V gene, CDR1 is SQVTM and CDR2 is ANQGSEA. Trimming removed 0 bases at V and 0 bases at J, with 8 bases between. There are 14 residues in the CDR3. The CDR3 protein is CSVEDRGMNTEAFF. The CDR3, as DNA: TGCAGCGTTGAAGATAGGGGGATGAACACTGAAGCTTTCTTT.

This clonotype was seen many times. The chain couples TRBV13 to TRBJ2-7; 10 nucleotides line up with TRBD2. The CDR3 sequence is 16 residues long. Germline lookup yields CDR1 PRHDT and CDR2 FYEKMQ (reference sequence). V gave up 4 bases and J gave up 3 bases; unmatched junction bases: 9. Here the CDR3 DNA reads TGTGCCAGCAGCTCCAGCGGGAGGGCCATTAGCTACGAGCAGTACTTC. This codes for CASSSSGRAISYEQYF. The full variable domain, rest sourced from reference TRBV13 and TRBJ2-7, is AAGVIQSPRHLIKEKRETATLKCYPIPRHDTVYWYQQGPGQDPQFLISFYEKMQSDKGSIPDRFSAQQFSDYHSELNMSSLELGDSALYFCASSSSGRAISYEQYFGPGTRLTVT.